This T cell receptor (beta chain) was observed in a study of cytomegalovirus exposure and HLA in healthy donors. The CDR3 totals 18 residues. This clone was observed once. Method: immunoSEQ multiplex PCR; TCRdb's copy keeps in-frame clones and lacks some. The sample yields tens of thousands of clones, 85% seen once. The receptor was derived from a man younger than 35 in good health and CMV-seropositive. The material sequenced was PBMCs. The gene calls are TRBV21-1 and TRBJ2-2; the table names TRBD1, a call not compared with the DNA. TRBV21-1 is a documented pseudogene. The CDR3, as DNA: TGTGCCAGCAGCAAAGGCCGGGACATGCCTCTCGGGACCGGGGAGCTGTTTTTT. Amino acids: CASSKGRDMPLGTGELFF.